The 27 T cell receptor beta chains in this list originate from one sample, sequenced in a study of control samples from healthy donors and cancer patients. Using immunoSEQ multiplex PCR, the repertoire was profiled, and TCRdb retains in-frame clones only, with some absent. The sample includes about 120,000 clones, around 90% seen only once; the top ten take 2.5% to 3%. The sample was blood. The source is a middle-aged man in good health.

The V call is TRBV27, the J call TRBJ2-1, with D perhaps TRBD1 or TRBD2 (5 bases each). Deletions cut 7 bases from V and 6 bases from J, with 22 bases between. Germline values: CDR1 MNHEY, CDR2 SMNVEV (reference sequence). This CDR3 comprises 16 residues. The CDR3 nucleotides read TGTGCCAGCAATCCCGGTGAGGGGAAATTAATCAATGAGCAGTTCTTC. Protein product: CASNPGEGKLINEQFF.

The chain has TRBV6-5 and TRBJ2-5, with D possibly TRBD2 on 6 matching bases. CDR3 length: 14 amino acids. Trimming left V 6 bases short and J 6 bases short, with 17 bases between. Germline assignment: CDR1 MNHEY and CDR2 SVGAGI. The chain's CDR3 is CASRSRGIAQTQYF. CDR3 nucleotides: TGTGCCAGCAGGTCGCGGGGTATCGCGCAGACCCAGTACTTC.

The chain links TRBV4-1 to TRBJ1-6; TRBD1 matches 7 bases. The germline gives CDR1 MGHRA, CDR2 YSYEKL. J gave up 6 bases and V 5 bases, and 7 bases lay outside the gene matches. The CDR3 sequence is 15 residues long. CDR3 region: CASSTRGAVNSPLHF. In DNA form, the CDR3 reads TGCGCCAGCAGCACCAGGGGGGCCGTTAATTCACCCCTCCACTTT.

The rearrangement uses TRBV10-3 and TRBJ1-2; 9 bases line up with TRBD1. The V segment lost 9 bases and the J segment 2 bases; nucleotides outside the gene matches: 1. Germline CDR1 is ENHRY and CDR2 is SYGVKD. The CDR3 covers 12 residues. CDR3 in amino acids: CAIGTGNYGYTF. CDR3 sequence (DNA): TGTGCCATAGGGACAGGGAACTATGGCTACACCTTC.

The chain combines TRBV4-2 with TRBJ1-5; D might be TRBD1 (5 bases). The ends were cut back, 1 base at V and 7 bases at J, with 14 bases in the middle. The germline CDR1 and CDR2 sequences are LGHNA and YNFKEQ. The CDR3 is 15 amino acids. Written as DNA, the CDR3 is TGTGCCAGCAGCCAAGGTGGGCAGAGGGACCAGCCCCAGCATTTT. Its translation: CASSQGGQRDQPQHF.

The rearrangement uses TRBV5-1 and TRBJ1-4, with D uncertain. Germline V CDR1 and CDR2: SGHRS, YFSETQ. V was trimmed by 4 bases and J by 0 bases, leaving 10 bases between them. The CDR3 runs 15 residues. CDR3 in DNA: TGCGCCAGCAGCCTGAGACCAGCAACTAATGAAAAACTGTTTTTT. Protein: CASSLRPATNEKLFF.

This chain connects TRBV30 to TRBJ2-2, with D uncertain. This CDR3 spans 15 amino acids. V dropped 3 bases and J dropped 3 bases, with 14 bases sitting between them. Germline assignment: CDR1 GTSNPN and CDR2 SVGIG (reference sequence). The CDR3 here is CAWSPRAAHTGELFF. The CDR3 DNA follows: TGTGCCTGGAGCCCAAGGGCAGCTCACACCGGGGAGCTGTTTTTT. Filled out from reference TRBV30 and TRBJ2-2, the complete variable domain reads SQTIHQWPATLVQPVGSPLSLECTVEGTSNPNLYWYRQAAGRGLQLLFYSVGIGQISSEVPQNLSASRPQDRQFILSSKKLLLSDSGFYLCAWSPRAAHTGELFFGEGSRLTVL.

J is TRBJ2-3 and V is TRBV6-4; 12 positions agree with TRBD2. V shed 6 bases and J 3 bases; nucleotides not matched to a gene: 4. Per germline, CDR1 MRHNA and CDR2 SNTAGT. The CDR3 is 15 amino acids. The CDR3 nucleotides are TGTGCCAGCAGACCCGGGACTAGCGGGACAGATACGCAGTATTTT. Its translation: CASRPGTSGTDTQYF.

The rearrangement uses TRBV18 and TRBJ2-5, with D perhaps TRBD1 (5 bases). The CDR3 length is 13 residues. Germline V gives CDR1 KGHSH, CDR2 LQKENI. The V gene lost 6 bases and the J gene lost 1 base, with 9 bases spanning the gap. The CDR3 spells CASSRQSQETQYF. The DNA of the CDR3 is TGTGCCAGCTCGAGACAGTCCCAAGAGACCCAGTACTTC.

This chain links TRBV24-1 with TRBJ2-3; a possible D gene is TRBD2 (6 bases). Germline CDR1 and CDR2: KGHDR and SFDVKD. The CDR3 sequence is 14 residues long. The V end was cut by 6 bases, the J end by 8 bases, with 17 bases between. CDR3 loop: CATSSERAGSTQYF. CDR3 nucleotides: TGTGCCACCAGTAGCGAGCGGGCGGGGTCTACGCAGTATTTT.

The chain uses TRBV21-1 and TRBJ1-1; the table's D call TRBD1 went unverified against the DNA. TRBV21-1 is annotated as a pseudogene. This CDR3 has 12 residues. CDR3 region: CASSKRQLEAFF. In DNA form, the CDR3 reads TGTGCCAGCAGCAAGAGACAGTTAGAAGCTTTCTTT.

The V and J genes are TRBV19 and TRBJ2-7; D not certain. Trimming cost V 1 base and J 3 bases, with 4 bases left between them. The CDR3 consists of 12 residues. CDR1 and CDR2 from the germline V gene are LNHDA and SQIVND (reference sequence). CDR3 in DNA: TGTGCCAGTAGTATAGGTCGCTACGAGCAGTACTTC. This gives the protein CASSIGRYEQYF.

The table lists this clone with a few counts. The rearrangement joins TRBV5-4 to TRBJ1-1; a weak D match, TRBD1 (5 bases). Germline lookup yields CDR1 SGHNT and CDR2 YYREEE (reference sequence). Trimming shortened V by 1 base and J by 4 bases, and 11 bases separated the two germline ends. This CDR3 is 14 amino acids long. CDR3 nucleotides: TGTGCCAGCAGCTTGTCCTGGGGGAGCACTGAAGCTTTCTTT. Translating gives CASSLSWGSTEAFF.

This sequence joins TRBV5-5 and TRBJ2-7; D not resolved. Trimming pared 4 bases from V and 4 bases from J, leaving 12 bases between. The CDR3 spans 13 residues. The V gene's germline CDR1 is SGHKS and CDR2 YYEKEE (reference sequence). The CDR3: CASSPILQYEQYF. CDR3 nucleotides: TGTGCCAGCAGCCCGATATTGCAATACGAGCAGTACTTC.

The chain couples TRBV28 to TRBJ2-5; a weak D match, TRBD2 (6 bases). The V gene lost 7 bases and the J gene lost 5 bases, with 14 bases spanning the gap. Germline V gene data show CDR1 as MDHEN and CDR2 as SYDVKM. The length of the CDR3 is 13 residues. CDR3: CASTYRRGETQYF. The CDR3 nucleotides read TGTGCCAGCACCTACCGACGGGGGGAGACCCAGTACTTC.

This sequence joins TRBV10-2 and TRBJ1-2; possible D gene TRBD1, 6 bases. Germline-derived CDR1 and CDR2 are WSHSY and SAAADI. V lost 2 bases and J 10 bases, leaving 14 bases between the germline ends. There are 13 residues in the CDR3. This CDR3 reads CASSELSGVYYTF. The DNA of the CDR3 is TGCGCCAGCAGTGAGCTTTCAGGGGTTTACTACACCTTC.

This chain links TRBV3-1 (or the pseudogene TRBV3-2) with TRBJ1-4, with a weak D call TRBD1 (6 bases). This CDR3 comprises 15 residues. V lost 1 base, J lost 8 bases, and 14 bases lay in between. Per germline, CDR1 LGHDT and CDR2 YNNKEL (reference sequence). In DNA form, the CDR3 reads TGTGCCAGCAGCCAAGTGGGCAGGGGAAGAGAAAAACTGTTTTTT. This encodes CASSQVGRGREKLFF.

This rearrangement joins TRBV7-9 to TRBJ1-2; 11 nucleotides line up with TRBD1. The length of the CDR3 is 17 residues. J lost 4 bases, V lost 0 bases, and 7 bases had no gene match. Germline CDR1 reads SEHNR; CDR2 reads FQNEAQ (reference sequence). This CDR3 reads CASSLAITGTGGYGYTF. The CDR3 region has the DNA TGTGCCAGCAGCTTAGCGATAACCGGGACAGGGGGCTATGGCTACACCTTC.

CDR3 protein: CAGRTGNTEAFF. The CDR3 region has the DNA TGTGCCGGCCGGACAGGGAACACTGAAGCTTTCTTT. This chain links TRBV30 with TRBJ1-1; 7 positions match TRBD1. The germline V gene has CDR1 GTSNPN and CDR2 SVGIG (reference sequence). V shed 8 bases, J shed 1 base, and the junction held 4 bases outside the gene matches. The CDR3 is made up of 12 amino acids.

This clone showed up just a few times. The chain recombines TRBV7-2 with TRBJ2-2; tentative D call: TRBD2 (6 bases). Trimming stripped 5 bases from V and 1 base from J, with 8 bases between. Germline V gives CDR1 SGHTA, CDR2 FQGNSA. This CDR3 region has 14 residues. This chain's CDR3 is CASSISGNTGELFF. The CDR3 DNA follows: TGTGCCAGCAGCATTAGCGGGAACACCGGGGAGCTGTTTTTT.

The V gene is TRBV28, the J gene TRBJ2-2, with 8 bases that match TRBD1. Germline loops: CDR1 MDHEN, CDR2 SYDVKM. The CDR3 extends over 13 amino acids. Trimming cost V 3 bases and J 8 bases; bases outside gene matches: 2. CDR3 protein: CASSLQGAGELFF. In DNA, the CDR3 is TGTGCCAGCAGTTTGCAGGGGGCAGGGGAGCTGTTTTTT.

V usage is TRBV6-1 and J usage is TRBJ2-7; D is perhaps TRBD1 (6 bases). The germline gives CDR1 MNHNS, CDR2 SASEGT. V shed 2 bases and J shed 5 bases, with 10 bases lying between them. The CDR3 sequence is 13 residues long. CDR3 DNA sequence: TGTGCCAGCAGTGAATTTGGGGGCGACGAGCAGTACTTC. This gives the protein CASSEFGGDEQYF.

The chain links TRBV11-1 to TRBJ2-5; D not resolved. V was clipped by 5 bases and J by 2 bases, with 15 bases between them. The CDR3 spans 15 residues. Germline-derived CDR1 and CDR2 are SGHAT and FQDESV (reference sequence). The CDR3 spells CASSRAAAPQETQYF. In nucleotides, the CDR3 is TGTGCCAGCAGCCGGGCGGCCGCCCCACAAGAGACCCAGTACTTC. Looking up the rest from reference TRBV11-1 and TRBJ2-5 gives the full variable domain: EAEVAQSPRYKITEKSQAVAFWCDPISGHATLYWYRQILGQGPELLVQFQDESVVDDSQLPKDRFSAERLKGVDSTLKIQPAELGDSAMYLCASSRAAAPQETQYFGPGTRLLVL.

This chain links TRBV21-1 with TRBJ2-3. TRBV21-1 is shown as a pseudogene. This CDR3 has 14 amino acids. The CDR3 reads CASSKDQLSDTQYF. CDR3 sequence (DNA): TGTGCCAGCAGCAAAGACCAGCTCAGCGATACGCAGTATTTT.

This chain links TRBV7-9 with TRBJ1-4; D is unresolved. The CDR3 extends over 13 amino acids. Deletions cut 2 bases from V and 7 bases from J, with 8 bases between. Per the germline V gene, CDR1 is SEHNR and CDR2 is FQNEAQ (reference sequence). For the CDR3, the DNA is TGTGCCAGCAGCTTACAGATAGGTGAAAAACTGTTTTTT. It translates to CASSLQIGEKLFF.

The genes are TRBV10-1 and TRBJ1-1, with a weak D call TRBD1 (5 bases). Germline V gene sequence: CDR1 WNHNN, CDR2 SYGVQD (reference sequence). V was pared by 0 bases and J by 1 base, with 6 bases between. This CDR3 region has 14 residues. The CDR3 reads CASSESTGNTEAFF. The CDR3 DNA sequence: TGCGCCAGCAGTGAGTCAACAGGGAACACTGAAGCTTTCTTT.

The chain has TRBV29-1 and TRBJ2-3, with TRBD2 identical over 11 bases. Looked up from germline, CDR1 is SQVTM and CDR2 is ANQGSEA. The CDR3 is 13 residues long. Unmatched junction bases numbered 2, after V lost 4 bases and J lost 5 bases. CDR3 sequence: CSVGGTSGDTQYF. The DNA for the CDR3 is TGCAGCGTTGGAGGGACTAGCGGAGATACGCAGTATTTT.